This TCR beta chain was profiled in a study of blood T cell repertoires in COVID-19. The germline V gene encodes CDR1 SGHDT and CDR2 YYEEEE. V was pared by 5 bases and J by 5 bases, with 8 bases of the junction left unmatched. This CDR3 spans 14 amino acids. TCRdb keeps only in-frame clones here, not all; method: immunoSEQ multiplex PCR. The data show roughly 140,000 clones, with 84% seen just once and under 9.5% held by the top ten. This TCR derives from a woman of 80 years or more in a cohort sampled during active or convalescent COVID-19. This rearrangement joins TRBV5-6 to TRBJ2-7; 9 nucleotides line up with TRBD1. The sample taken for sequencing was peripheral blood. The chain's CDR3 is CASRRTGVPHEQYF. In DNA, the CDR3 is TGTGCCAGCAGGAGGACAGGGGTGCCCCACGAGCAGTACTTC.